This entry concerns a single TCR beta chain. Which antigen it targets is not known. No base quality information exists; no much larger clone differs at one position. A cohort of about 30 patients with locally advanced or metastatic urothelial carcinoma, treated at Memorial Sloan Kettering on a trial protocol, was included. Peripheral blood mononuclear cells were collected from each patient pretreatment and during treatment, giving between 1 and 8 total time points per patient. The Qiagen DNeasy Blood extraction kit was used to purify genomic DNA from total PBMCs and tumor samples. PBMCs were collected pretreatment and during treatment, and were isolated and stored as previously described. Trimming costs V 4 bases and J 5 bases, and their ends lie 9 bases apart. Sequences SGHVS (CDR1) and FQNEAQ (CDR2) are obtained from the germline V gene. The CDR3 measures 13 amino acids from cysteine to phenylalanine. The entry retains the CDR3 DNA only, 39 bases that are in frame from base 1.

Synthetic TCR analog templates were spiked into each PCR to estimate absolute template abundance from read counts. Using the immunoSEQ assay, TCRbeta CDR3 regions were amplified from genomic DNA with bias-controlled V and J gene primers. Sequencing of rearranged TCRbeta segments was performed at approximately 20X coverage. Turning to the authors' computational methods: Clustering was used to correct sequencing errors, and CDR3s were annotated against IMGT to assign V, D and J genes. Downstream analyses used only productive TCRbeta rearrangements and left out out-of-frame or stop-codon sequences. To compute clonality, Shannon entropy was normalized by the log of the number of unique productive sequences and then subtracted from one. Fisher's exact test with Benjamini-Hochberg correction, at a threshold of adjusted p below 0.01, was used to find clones that differed between time points or between blood and tumor. TCRdb's version of the immuneACCESS table is confined to in-frame rearrangements and falls short of the full clone set. An unresolved V gene accounts for under half of the shortfall where checked; the remainder is of unknown origin. D and trimming come from the DNA, and the V and J calls and clone size come from that table. In all, the sample holds tens of thousands of clones, and approximately 82% of those were seen once. The top ten clones comprise under 4% of the sample.

The data were taken from a study of PD-L1 blockade in urothelial cancer (dated by TCRdb to the late 2010s). Concerning the study at large: Every patient began therapy at some point between 2013 and 2015 and was given atezolizumab 1,200 mg intravenously every 3 weeks. About 85% of the 29 patients were identified as males with urothelial cancer of bladder origin, and a prior smoking history was reported by 18 of 29 patients. Patients had an ECOG performance status of 0 or 1 and had received between 0 and 3 prior chemotherapy regimens. Blood samples were analyzed at two time points: 3 weeks after treatment start (second dose) and 6 weeks after treatment start. Blood samples gave median yields of about 150,000 T cells and over 80,000 unique TCRs, along with a median clonality of 0.080. The study, an exploratory multi-omic analysis, examined somatic, immune and clinical correlates of response to PD-L1 blockade with atezolizumab in urothelial cancer. TCR sequencing covered pretreatment tumor samples and matched, serially collected peripheral blood taken before and after atezolizumab treatment. Durable clinical benefit was defined as a progression-free survival longer than 6 months, and TCR features were additionally tested against progression-free survival and overall survival. In the same patients, pretreatment tumors underwent whole exome sequencing and RNA sequencing in addition to TCR sequencing. Durable clinical benefit was achieved by nine patients and was not achieved by 20 patients. Pretreatment blood TCR-seq was available for twenty-nine patients, at least one posttreatment blood collection was obtained for some 24 patients, and tumor TCR-seq was available for some 24 patients. The paper's findings and limits, for the study overall: At 3 weeks after the start of treatment, tumor-associated TCR clones in peripheral blood had expanded more in patients with durable benefit (n ≈ 20, p = 0.022). Because the sample size was small (n of about 30) and many exploratory analyses were performed, the results are intended to be hypothesis-generating. A pretreatment peripheral blood TCR clonality below the median was linked to improved progression-free and overall survival.

This sequence uses TRBV7-8 and TRBJ1-5, with no reliable assignment of the D segment. The input for sequencing was PBMCs, taken around atezolizumab (anti-PD-L1) treatment. The TCR comes from a man between 65 and 85 years old with urothelial cancer. The CDR3 sequence is CASSSGRDQPQHF. The sequenced DNA is TGTGCCAGCAGCTCGGGAAGGGATCAGCCCCAGCATTTT.